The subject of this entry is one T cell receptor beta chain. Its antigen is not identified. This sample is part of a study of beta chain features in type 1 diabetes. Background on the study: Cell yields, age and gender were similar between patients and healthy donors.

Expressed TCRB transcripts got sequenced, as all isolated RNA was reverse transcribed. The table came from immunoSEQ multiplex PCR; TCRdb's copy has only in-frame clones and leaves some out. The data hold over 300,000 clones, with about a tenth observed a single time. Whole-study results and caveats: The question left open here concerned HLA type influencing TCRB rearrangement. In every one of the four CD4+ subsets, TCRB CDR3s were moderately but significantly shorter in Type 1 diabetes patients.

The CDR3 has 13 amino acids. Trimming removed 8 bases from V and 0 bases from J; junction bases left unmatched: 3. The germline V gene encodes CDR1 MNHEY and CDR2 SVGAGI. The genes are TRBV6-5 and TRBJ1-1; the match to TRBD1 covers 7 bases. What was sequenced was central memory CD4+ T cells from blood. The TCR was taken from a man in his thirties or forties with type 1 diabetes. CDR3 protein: CASEGAMNTEAFF. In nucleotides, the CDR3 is TGTGCCAGCGAGGGGGCTATGAACACTGAAGCTTTCTTT.